The 4 T cell receptor beta chains below were found in one sample sequenced in a study of human T cells and chemical hapten exposure. TCRdb re-analysed the RACE reads in MiXCR, keeping a single row per CDR3 protein. In the table there are more than 70,000 distinct CDR3 sequences, just under 9% of which are singletons. Time point here: healthy volunteer bleed at 2 weeks. Unfractionated whole blood served as the source for total RNA extraction. Material: whole blood. All receptors come from a female donor in good health. Some clones in this sample may be carry-over from other donors' samples.

The chain carries TRBV29-1 and TRBJ2-5; D uncertain. Germline loops: CDR1 SQVTM, CDR2 ANQGSEA. The CDR3 contains 13 residues. V was shortened by 4 bases and J by 1 base, with 10 bases between the two germline ends. CDR3 protein: CSVGRISQETQYF. Written as DNA, the CDR3 is TGCAGCGTTGGCCGGATATCCCAAGAGACCCAGTACTTC.

This rearrangement joins TRBV4-3 to TRBJ2-3, with a possible D match to TRBD1 (5 bases). Germline V gives CDR1 LGHNA, CDR2 YSLEER. This CDR3 has 15 residues. Trimming took 3 bases from V and 4 from J, leaving 14 bases between them. CDR3 sequence: CASSQDTETPDTQYF. Here the CDR3 DNA reads TGCGCCAGCAGCCAGGACACCGAAACGCCAGATACGCAGTATTTT.

This chain connects TRBV20-1 to TRBJ1-5; 9 bases map to TRBD1. Germline V gene lookup returns CDR1 DFQATT and CDR2 SNEGSKA (reference sequence). Trimming at V came to 1 base and at J to 3 bases, leaving 1 base not matched to a gene. This CDR3 contains 14 residues. The CDR3 DNA reads TGCAGTGCTAGAGGGACAGGGGCCAATCAGCCCCAGCATTTT. Translation: CSARGTGANQPQHF.

This clonotype was picked up a small number of times. The chain combines TRBV7-8 with TRBJ2-1; the D is unclear. Trimming took off 0 bases at V and 8 bases at J, with 17 bases between the two ends. The CDR3 runs 16 residues. Germline V lookup: CDR1 SGHVS, CDR2 FQNEAQ. CDR3 loop: CASSLARSSVGDEQFF. The CDR3 DNA reads TGTGCCAGCAGCTTAGCGCGGAGTAGTGTAGGAGATGAGCAGTTCTTC.